This T cell receptor beta chain was retrieved from a study of human T cells and chemical hapten exposure. In the study overall: Mainly, slight library volume differences in the pool made TCR yields vary. Study results and caveats: Sensitization with DPC brought no change to TCRs above 1 in 1000 in frequency.

Germline V gene lookup returns CDR1 SGHAT and CDR2 FQNNGV. This CDR3 contains 14 residues. Trimming pared 6 bases from V and 8 bases from J, leaving 14 bases between. As for this clonotype: Its target is unknown.

The study used a library that attached unique molecular identifiers to individual cDNA molecules. From the RACE reads, TCRdb called clonotypes with MiXCR, one entry per CDR3 protein. The sample shows tens of thousands of distinct CDR3 sequences, 8.5% to 9% of them seen only once. Time point here: healthy volunteer bleed at 2 weeks. Total RNA was extracted from unfractionated whole blood. The specimen sequenced was whole blood. This TCR was recovered from a female donor in good health. Some clones in this sample may be carry-over from other donors' samples. This chain uses TRBV11-2 with TRBJ1-6; D gene unclear. Here the CDR3 DNA reads TGTGCCAGCAGTCCCTTGGGTAACGATTCACCCCTCCACTTT. Residues: CASSPLGNDSPLHF.